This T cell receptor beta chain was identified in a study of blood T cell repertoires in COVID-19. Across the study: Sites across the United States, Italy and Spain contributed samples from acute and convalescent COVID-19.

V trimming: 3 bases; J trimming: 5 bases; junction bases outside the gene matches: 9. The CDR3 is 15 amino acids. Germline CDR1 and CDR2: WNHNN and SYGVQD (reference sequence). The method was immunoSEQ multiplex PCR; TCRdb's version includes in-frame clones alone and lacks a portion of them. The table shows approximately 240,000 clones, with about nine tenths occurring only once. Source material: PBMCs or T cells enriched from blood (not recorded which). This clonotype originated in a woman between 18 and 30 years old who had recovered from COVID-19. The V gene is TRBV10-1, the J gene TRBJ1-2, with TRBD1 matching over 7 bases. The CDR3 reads CASSEATGRGYGYTF. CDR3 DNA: TGCGCCAGCAGTGAAGCGACAGGGCGCGGGTATGGCTACACCTTC.